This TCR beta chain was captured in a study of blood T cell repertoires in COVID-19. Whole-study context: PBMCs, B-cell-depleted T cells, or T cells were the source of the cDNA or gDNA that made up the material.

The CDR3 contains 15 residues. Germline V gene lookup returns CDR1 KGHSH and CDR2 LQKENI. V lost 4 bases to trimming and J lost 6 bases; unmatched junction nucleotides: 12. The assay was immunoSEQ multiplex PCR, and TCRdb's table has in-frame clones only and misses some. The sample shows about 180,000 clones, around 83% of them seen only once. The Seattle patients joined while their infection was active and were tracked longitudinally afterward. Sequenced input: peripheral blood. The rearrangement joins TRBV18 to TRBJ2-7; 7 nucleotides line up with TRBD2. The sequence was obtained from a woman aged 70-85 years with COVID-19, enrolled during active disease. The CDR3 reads CASSLQPSGTTEQYF. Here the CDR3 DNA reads TGTGCCAGCTCACTTCAACCTTCCGGGACTACCGAGCAGTACTTC.